The present T cell receptor beta chain was sequenced within a study of blood T cell repertoires in COVID-19. Study summary: The cDNA or gDNA used as material had been derived from T cells, B-cell-depleted T cells, or PBMCs.

Enrolment of Seattle patients took place during active infection, and they were followed longitudinally. Methods used by the authors: Reference gene primer amplification yielded estimated nucleated cell counts. The table came from immunoSEQ multiplex PCR; TCRdb's copy has only in-frame clones and leaves some out. V, J and clone size are those of that table, while D and trimming were read from the DNA. In the table there are almost 400,000 clones, more than 75% of which are singletons. The sample holds a few counts of this clone. Sequenced material: peripheral blood. The sequence came from a woman aged 55-70 years with COVID-19, enrolled during active disease.

CDR3 sequence (DNA): TGTGCCAGCAACCTAGGGGGAGCCTATGGCTACACCTTC. It yields the protein CASNLGGAYGYTF. This rearrangement joins TRBV5-4 to TRBJ1-2; the D gene is possibly TRBD1 (6 bases). Deletions cut 6 bases from V and 4 bases from J, with 13 bases between. CDR1 is SGHNT and CDR2 is YYREEE in the germline V gene (reference sequence). The CDR3 totals 13 residues.